Following are 28 T cell receptor beta chains from one sample sequenced in a study of T-cell memory formation after mild COVID-19 listed by TCRdb under 2021. The receptor library was made with 5' RACE. Sequencing was carried out with an Illumina NovaSeq 6000. Using fastp at Q25 and MiXCR, TCRdb reprocessed the public reads and kept productive beta chains. Rows are combined by CDR3 protein, so each entry shows the most common genes and DNA. The table for this sample lists 110,000 to 150,000 distinct CDR3 sequences; around 25% of them were counted only once. Together, the top ten hold around a quarter of the sample. The sequenced sample was PBMCs or a T cell subset sorted from them (not recorded which). The source of these receptors is an adult woman who had mild COVID-19 (a few samples of this study predate the infection). The sample titles of this study are shuffled in the database, so cell type and time point are left out; the donor was told from shared clones.

This chain uses TRBV20-1 with TRBJ2-5; 12 positions agree with TRBD2. Looked up from germline, CDR1 is DFQATT and CDR2 is SNEGSKA (reference sequence). V gave up 0 bases and J gave up 3 bases; unmatched junction bases: 8. The CDR3 has 17 residues. CDR3 in amino acids: CSARDFLAGGPEETQYF. The CDR3 coding sequence is TGCAGTGCTAGAGATTTCCTAGCGGGGGGGCCGGAAGAGACCCAGTACTTC.

In DNA form, the CDR3 reads TGTGCCAGCAGCTTGGCGGGGACAGCCTCTGGAAACACCATATATTTT. Translating it yields CASSLAGTASGNTIYF. This chain links TRBV5-6 with TRBJ1-3; 7 nucleotides agree with TRBD1. CDR1 is SGHDT, CDR2 YYEEEE, per germline. J gave up 0 bases and V 0 bases, and 3 bases lay outside the gene matches. CDR3 length: 16 residues. Full variable domain (outside the CDR3, taken from reference TRBV5-6 and TRBJ1-3): DAGVTQSPTHLIKTRGQQVTLRCSPKSGHDTVSWYQQALGQGPQFIFQYYEEEERQRGNFPDRFSGHQFPNYSSELNVNALLLGDSALYLCASSLAGTASGNTIYFGEGSWLTVV.

This clonotype turned up a few times. J is TRBJ2-7 and V is TRBV4-2; 7 positions agree with TRBD1. CDR3 length: 14 amino acids. The germline V gene has CDR1 LGHNA and CDR2 YNFKEQ. The V and J ends lost 5 bases and 2 bases, in that order; junction bases with no gene match: 6. CDR3 nucleotide sequence: TGTGCCAGCAGCACCGGGACAGCTCCCTACGAGCAGTACTTC. The encoded protein is CASSTGTAPYEQYF.

This sequence joins TRBV24-1 and TRBJ1-1; 12 nucleotides line up with TRBD1. In germline, CDR1 is KGHDR, CDR2 SFDVKD. This CDR3 contains 18 residues. Trimming at V came to 5 bases and at J to 1 base, leaving 10 bases not matched to a gene. The CDR3 bases are TGTGCCACCAGTGTTACTCCGGGACAGGGGGCGCAGAACACTGAAGCTTTCTTT. This codes for CATSVTPGQGAQNTEAFF.

This clonotype has just a few counts. The chain has TRBV15 and TRBJ2-3; 7 bases line up with TRBD1. V lost 7 bases and J lost 5; bases outside the gene matches: 15. The CDR3 runs 16 residues. CDR1 is LNHNV, CDR2 YYDKDF, per germline (reference sequence). CDR3 nucleotides: TGTGCCACCAACTCCCCCTTCGGACAGGTTGGAGATACGCAGTATTTT. Protein sequence: CATNSPFGQVGDTQYF.

The V call is TRBV20-1, the J call TRBJ2-7, with 8 bases fitting TRBD2. Germline-derived CDR1 and CDR2 are DFQATT and SNEGSKA (reference sequence). J was trimmed by 2 bases and V by 3 bases; bases with no gene match: 3. This CDR3 is 13 amino acids long. CDR3 region: CSASSGLAYEQYF. CDR3 DNA: TGCAGTGCTAGTTCGGGACTAGCCTACGAGCAGTACTTC.

This clonotype was counted between two and nine times. This sequence joins TRBV2 and TRBJ1-2; 7 bases are a match to TRBD1. CDR1 is SNHLY, CDR2 FYNNEI, per germline. The CDR3 runs to 15 residues. Trimming removed 5 bases from V and 0 bases from J; junction bases left unmatched: 6. The CDR3 region has the DNA TGTGCCAGCAGTATGACAGGGACCGCTAACTATGGCTACACCTTC. Residues: CASSMTGTANYGYTF.

The chain links TRBV7-9 to TRBJ2-7; the D gene could be TRBD1 or TRBD2 (5 bases each). Germline V gene data show CDR1 as SEHNR and CDR2 as FQNEAQ (reference sequence). The CDR3 length is 13 residues. Deletions cut 8 bases from V and 1 base from J, with 12 bases between. For the CDR3, the DNA is TGTGCCAGCTCTTTATGGGGGTCCTACGAGCAGTACTTC. It yields the protein CASSLWGSYEQYF.

This clonotype was observed at least ten times. V is TRBV28 and J is TRBJ2-3; D is perhaps TRBD1 (6 bases). With 4 bases removed from V and 2 bases from J, the gap between germline ends came to 16 bases. The length of the CDR3 is 16 residues. Germline V lookup: CDR1 MDHEN, CDR2 SYDVKM. CDR3 coding DNA: TGTGCCAGCAGTTCTTCCTCACAGGGTATCACAGATACGCAGTATTTT. Its translation is CASSSSSQGITDTQYF.

For this clonotype: The junction departs from the called germline gene at one end, perhaps through a read error. The gene calls are TRBV25-1 and TRBJ2-1, with D hard to call. Germline V gene sequence: CDR1 MGHDK, CDR2 SYGVNS. The CDR3 runs 12 residues. As DNA, the CDR3 is TGTTCCAGCAGTGACCATTACAATGAGCAGTTCTTC. Its protein is CSSSDHYNEQFF.

This clonotype has just a few counts. This chain uses TRBV19 with TRBJ2-7; TRBD2 matches 12 bases. Looked up from germline, CDR1 is LNHDA and CDR2 is SQIVND (reference sequence). This CDR3 region has 21 residues. J gave up 6 bases and V 4 bases, and 25 bases lay outside the gene matches. The CDR3 is CASSTGRGMLLAGGRYGEQYF. The DNA of the CDR3 is TGTGCCAGTAGTACCGGGAGAGGGATGTTGCTAGCGGGAGGGCGGTACGGCGAGCAGTACTTC.

J is TRBJ1-1 and V is TRBV6-5, with 7 bases aligning to TRBD1. The CDR3 length is 14 residues. CDR1 and CDR2 (germline): MNHEY, SVGAGI. V lost 4 bases, J lost 6 bases, and 8 bases stayed unmatched. The CDR3, as DNA: TGTGCCAGCAGTTCGGAGGGCCAGGGGGCTGAAGCTTTCTTT. Translation gives CASSSEGQGAEAFF.

This clonotype was counted only a few times. The V gene is TRBV9, the J gene TRBJ2-7; 10 positions agree with TRBD2. The CDR3 length is 14 residues. V shed 1 base, J shed 2 bases, and the junction held 0 bases outside the gene matches. Germline lookup yields CDR1 SGDLS and CDR2 YYNGEE. In DNA form, the CDR3 reads TGTGCCAGCAGCGTAACTAGCGGGGCCTACGAGCAGTACTTC. Encoded protein: CASSVTSGAYEQYF.

This clonotype was picked up a small number of times. The gene calls are TRBV2 and TRBJ2-2; 8 bases map to TRBD2. The CDR3 consists of 12 residues. The trim removed 8 bases at V and 5 bases at J, leaving 1 base unmatched. Germline-derived CDR1 and CDR2 are SNHLY and FYNNEI. The CDR3 protein is CASERGTGELFF. In nucleotides, the CDR3 is TGTGCCAGCGAGCGGGGGACCGGGGAGCTGTTTTTT.

The table lists this clonotype with a few counts. At one boundary the junction diverges from the germline segment, which might be a read error. J is TRBJ2-2 and V is TRBV7-7, with 8 bases aligning to TRBD2. Per the germline V gene, CDR1 is SSHAT and CDR2 is FNYEAQ (reference sequence). There are 16 residues in the CDR3. CDR3 nucleotides: TGTGCTAGCAGCTTAGCGGGATGGGGAAACACCGGGGAGCTGTTTTTT. The encoded protein is CASSLAGWGNTGELFF.

The gene calls are TRBV2 and TRBJ2-7; 8 bases map to TRBD2. Germline CDR1 and CDR2: SNHLY and FYNNEI. The CDR3 is made up of 15 amino acids. The V segment lost 6 bases and the J segment 3 bases; nucleotides outside the gene matches: 10. CDR3 residues: CASRPSTSAIYEQYF. CDR3 bases: TGTGCCAGCAGACCATCGACTAGCGCGATCTACGAGCAGTACTTC.

The V call is TRBV6-2 or TRBV6-3, the J call TRBJ2-7, with 11 bases fitting TRBD2. V was clipped by 0 bases and J by 5 bases; unmatched bases: 6. CDR3 length: 16 amino acids. Germline V gives CDR1 MNHEY, CDR2 SVGEGT. CDR3 in amino acids: CASSYSKLAGVHEQYF. The CDR3 nucleotides read TGTGCCAGCAGTTACTCGAAACTAGCGGGAGTCCACGAGCAGTACTTC.

The rearrangement links TRBV7-9 to TRBJ2-1; tentative D call: TRBD2 (6 bases). This CDR3 region has 16 residues. The V end lost 0 bases, the J end lost 2 bases, and 11 bases lay between the germline ends. CDR1 is SEHNR and CDR2 is FQNEAQ in the germline V gene (reference sequence). CDR3 DNA: TGTGCCAGCAGCTTAGCTGGAAGCGGGCCCTACAATGAGCAGTTCTTC. Its protein product is CASSLAGSGPYNEQFF.

This clonotype was found a few times. J is TRBJ1-1 and V is TRBV12-3 or TRBV12-4; a possible D gene is TRBD1 (5 bases). With 4 bases removed from V and 7 bases from J, the gap between germline ends came to 16 bases. CDR3 length: 14 amino acids. The CDR3 region has the DNA TGTGCCAGCAGTTCCAGGGCCGTCGGTAGTGAAGCTTTCTTT. It codes for CASSSRAVGSEAFF.

As concerns this clonotype: This may arise from a read error, as a much more abundant clone is one base away. This chain joins TRBV11-2 and TRBJ2-6; no clear D gene. Trimming pared 2 bases from V and 2 bases from J, leaving 1 base between. Germline values: CDR1 SGHAT, CDR2 FQNNGV. There are 13 residues in the CDR3. The CDR3 here is CASSLPGANVLTF. CDR3 coding DNA: TGTGCCAGCAGCTTACCTGGGGCCAACGTCCTGACTTTC. Filled out from reference TRBV11-2 and TRBJ2-6, the complete variable domain reads EAGVAQSPRYKIIEKRQSVAFWCNPISGHATLYWYQQILGQGPKLLIQFQNNGVVDDSQLPKDRFSAERLKGVDSTLKIQPAKLEDSAVYLCASSLPGANVLTFGAGSRLTVL.

This clonotype occurred a few times. The chain links TRBV20-1 to TRBJ1-1; D ambiguous. The V end was cut by 1 base, the J end by 3 bases, with 12 bases between. Germline assignment: CDR1 DFQATT and CDR2 SNEGSKA (reference sequence). The CDR3 spans 14 residues. The CDR3 nucleotides read TGCAGTGCTAGAGCCAGGACCGGGGACACTGAAGCTTTCTTT. Translation: CSARARTGDTEAFF.

This clonotype was observed once. The rearrangement links TRBV4-1 to TRBJ1-1; TRBD1 matches at 7 bases. V shed 6 bases, J shed 1 base, and the junction held 5 bases outside the gene matches. CDR3 length: 14 residues. Germline V gene data show CDR1 as MGHRA and CDR2 as YSYEKL. CDR3 in DNA: TGCGCCAGCAGGCAGGGGGATTGGAACACTGAAGCTTTCTTT. Encoded protein: CASRQGDWNTEAFF.

This clonotype has a handful of counts. V is TRBV20-1 and J is TRBJ1-3; D unresolved. The CDR3 loop spans 14 amino acids. Germline V lookup: CDR1 DFQATT, CDR2 SNEGSKA (reference sequence). Trimming pared 0 bases from V and 9 bases from J, leaving 15 bases between. The CDR3 is CSARDSGPFPTIYF. The CDR3 DNA follows: TGCAGTGCTAGAGATTCTGGGCCCTTCCCCACCATATATTTT.

The sample holds a few counts of this clonotype. V gene TRBV4-1 combines with J gene TRBJ2-1; D perhaps matches TRBD1 (6 bases). Germline V gene lookup returns CDR1 MGHRA and CDR2 YSYEKL. Trimming left V 4 bases short and J 9 bases short, with 13 bases between. The CDR3 covers 13 residues. The CDR3 sequence is CASSLTRGSEQFF. The DNA of the CDR3 is TGCGCCAGCAGCCTCACAAGGGGGAGTGAGCAGTTCTTC.

Comments on this clonotype: The junction does not match germline at one end; this may be a read error. The chain combines TRBV4-3 with TRBJ1-2, with D unclear. Per germline, CDR1 LGHNA and CDR2 YSLEER. The CDR3 consists of 14 residues. The DNA for the CDR3 is TGCTCCAGCAGCCAAGATCGTGGAGGGTATGGCTACACCTTC. Its translation is CSSSQDRGGYGYTF.

This clonotype was picked up a small number of times. The V and J genes are TRBV29-1 and TRBJ2-7, with 9 bases lining up with TRBD2. The CDR3 is made up of 11 amino acids. The V gene end was trimmed by 4 bases and the J gene end by 7 bases; junction bases not matched to a gene: 2. CDR1 and CDR2 (germline): SQVTM, ANQGSEA. The DNA for the CDR3 is TGCAGCGTTGGGGCGGGGGGGGAGCAGTACTTC. Its protein is CSVGAGGEQYF.

The chain uses TRBV19 and TRBJ1-5; perhaps TRBD1 as D (5 bases). V shed 8 bases and J shed 0 bases, with 20 bases lying between them. The CDR3 runs to 17 residues. Germline CDR1 LNHDA, CDR2 SQIVND (reference sequence). The CDR3 here is CASREDSGVYSNQPQHF. The CDR3 DNA sequence: TGTGCCAGTCGGGAGGATTCGGGGGTTTATAGCAATCAGCCCCAGCATTTT.

The V call is TRBV7-8, the J call TRBJ1-2, with D uncertain. Trimming stripped 1 base from V and 4 bases from J, with 10 bases between. Germline lookup yields CDR1 SGHVS and CDR2 FQNEAQ. The CDR3 runs to 14 residues. This CDR3 reads CASSLEADIYGYTF. DNA of the CDR3: TGTGCCAGCAGCTTAGAGGCAGATATCTATGGCTACACCTTC.